These 24 T cell receptor beta chains share one sample of origin, sequenced in a study of blood T cell repertoires in COVID-19. Here immunoSEQ multiplex PCR was the method, and the copy in TCRdb shows in-frame clones only, minus some. The sample includes 250,000 to 300,000 clones, almost 90% of them seen just once. The source material was peripheral blood. The receptors stem from a woman in her twenties or thirties with COVID-19, enrolled during active disease.

The V call is TRBV2, the J call TRBJ2-3; TRBD2 aligns across 9 bases. This CDR3 region has 16 residues. CDR1 is SNHLY and CDR2 is FYNNEI in the germline V gene. The V gene end was trimmed by 6 bases and the J gene end by 2 bases; junction bases not matched to a gene: 9. The CDR3 spells CASRWGLAGATDTQYF. CDR3 nucleotide sequence: TGTGCCAGCAGATGGGGACTAGCCGGGGCCACAGATACGCAGTATTTT.

The chain recombines TRBV25-1 with TRBJ1-3; a possible D gene is TRBD1 (5 bases). This CDR3 contains 15 residues. Between the trimmed V and J ends, which lost 5 bases and 0 bases, there was a span of 11 bases. Germline V gene sequence: CDR1 MGHDK, CDR2 SYGVNS. The CDR3 DNA sequence: TGTGCCAGCAGTCAGGGCAGCCACTCTGGAAACACCATATATTTT. Its translation: CASSQGSHSGNTIYF. The variable domain in full, with the rest retrieved from reference TRBV25-1 and TRBJ1-3, is EADIYQTPRYLVIGTGKKITLECSQTMGHDKMYWYQQDPGMELHLIHYSYGVNSTEKGDLSSESTVSRIRTEHFPLTLESARPSHTSQYLCASSQGSHSGNTIYFGEGSWLTVV.

V and J are TRBV18 and TRBJ1-1, with 12 positions matching TRBD1. This CDR3 has 17 amino acids. With V trimmed by 3 bases and J by 0 bases, 5 bases remained unmatched. CDR1 and CDR2 from the germline V gene are KGHSH and LQKENI. The CDR3 protein is CASSPRDRGPMNTEAFF. The CDR3 DNA sequence: TGTGCCAGCTCACCGCGGGACAGGGGGCCTATGAACACTGAAGCTTTCTTT.

The chain combines TRBV30 with TRBJ2-7, with TRBD2 as a possible D gene (5 bases). V was clipped by 2 bases and J by 5 bases, with 10 bases between them. Germline V CDR1 and CDR2: GTSNPN, SVGIG (reference sequence). The CDR3 length is 12 residues. Here the CDR3 DNA reads TGTGCCTGGAGTCTGTGGGAGAACGAGCAGTACTTC. Protein sequence: CAWSLWENEQYF. Combining the CDR3 with reference TRBV30 and TRBJ2-7 gives the whole variable domain SQTIHQWPATLVQPVGSPLSLECTVEGTSNPNLYWYRQAAGRGLQLLFYSVGIGQISSEVPQNLSASRPQDRQFILSSKKLLLSDSGFYLCAWSLWENEQYFGPGTRLTVT.

The CDR3 sequence: CASSYGLAGDYEQFF. CDR3 DNA: TGTGCCAGCAGTTACGGACTAGCGGGAGATTATGAGCAGTTCTTC. The rearrangement links TRBV6-2 or TRBV6-3 to TRBJ2-1; 13 bases map to TRBD2. The CDR3 length is 15 residues. The junction had 3 bases not matched to a gene; V was cut back by 2 bases and J by 8 bases. Per the germline V gene, CDR1 is MNHEY and CDR2 is SVGEGT.

The chain is built from TRBV30 and TRBJ2-1; D gene uncertain. Per the germline V gene, CDR1 is GTSNPN and CDR2 is SVGIG (reference sequence). V shed 1 base and J shed 0 bases, with 13 bases lying between them. The CDR3 consists of 16 residues. As DNA, the CDR3 is TGTGCCTGGAGTGGGCTGAGGCTGAGCTCCTACAATGAGCAGTTCTTC. Its protein is CAWSGLRLSSYNEQFF.

The chain employs TRBV5-1 and TRBJ2-5, with TRBD2 matching over 9 bases. Germline values: CDR1 SGHRS, CDR2 YFSETQ. Trimming removed 1 base from V and 1 base from J; junction bases left unmatched: 5. The CDR3 has 16 residues. For the CDR3, the DNA is TGCGCCAGCAGCTTGCGTCTAGCGGGGCTCCAAGAGACCCAGTACTTC. This sequence encodes CASSLRLAGLQETQYF. Full variable domain (missing parts from reference TRBV5-1 and TRBJ2-5): KAGVTQTPRYLIKTRGQQVTLSCSPISGHRSVSWYQQTPGQGLQFLFEYFSETQRNKGNFPGRFSGRQFSNSRSEMNVSTLELGDSALYLCASSLRLAGLQETQYFGPGTRLLVL.

This chain links TRBV20-1 with TRBJ1-4; 8 bases are a match to TRBD1. Germline CDR1 DFQATT, CDR2 SNEGSKA (reference sequence). Losses at the gene ends were 3 bases for V and 9 bases for J; bases not matched to a gene: 18. CDR3 length: 17 residues. The CDR3 here is CSASTGTGHHSEQKLFF. CDR3 nucleotides: TGCAGTGCTAGTACCGGGACAGGACACCACTCAGAACAAAAACTGTTTTTT.

The rearrangement uses TRBV27 and TRBJ2-1; TRBD2 matches 8 bases. The CDR3 runs 16 residues. The germline V gene encodes CDR1 MNHEY and CDR2 SMNVEV (reference sequence). The J segment lost 9 bases and the V segment lost 7 bases, leaving 17 bases of the junction unmatched. DNA for the CDR3: TGTGCCAGCACCGAATATAGCGGGATGGACCGAGGTGAGCAGTTCTTC. Translation: CASTEYSGMDRGEQFF.

The chain recombines TRBV6-5 with TRBJ1-3, with a weak D call TRBD1 (5 bases). This CDR3 has 15 residues. Trimming left V 5 bases short and J 4 bases short, with 15 bases between. CDR1 and CDR2 (germline): MNHEY, SVGAGI. CDR3 region: CASSPEGMRGNTIYF. CDR3 nucleotide sequence: TGTGCCAGCAGTCCGGAGGGGATGAGAGGAAACACCATATATTTT.

The CDR3 coding sequence is TGTGCCAGCAGCTCCTCCAGAGAGACCCAGTACTTC. This sequence encodes CASSSSRETQYF. The J gene is TRBJ2-5, the V gene TRBV14; D is undetermined. Germline CDR1 and CDR2: SGHDN and FVKESK. The ends were cut back, 5 bases at V and 4 bases at J, with 8 bases in the middle. The CDR3 consists of 12 residues. The entire variable domain, with the rest obtained from reference TRBV14 and TRBJ2-5, is as follows: EAGVTQFPSHSVIEKGQTVTLRCDPISGHDNLYWYRRVMGKEIKFLLHFVKESKQDESGMPNNRFLAERTGGTYSTLKVQPAELEDSGVYFCASSSSRETQYFGPGTRLLVL.

This clone was counted only a few times. Sequence at one end of the junction differs from germline and may be a read error. The V gene is TRBV7-2, the J gene TRBJ2-7; TRBD2 aligns across 11 bases. The CDR3 loop spans 14 amino acids. CDR1 SGHTA and CDR2 FQGNSA come from the germline V gene. In nucleotides, the CDR3 is TGTGCCAGCAGCATAGCGGGAGGGGACTACGAGCAGTACTTC. It is translated as CASSIAGGDYEQYF.

This sequence joins TRBV10-2 and TRBJ2-4, with D possibly TRBD2 on 5 matching bases. Trimming shortened V by 0 bases and J by 0 bases, and 12 bases separated the two germline ends. This CDR3 contains 17 residues. Per germline, CDR1 WSHSY and CDR2 SAAADI. CDR3 amino acids: CASSESSRGLAKNIQYF. The CDR3 nucleotides read TGCGCCAGCAGTGAGTCCTCTCGAGGGCTAGCCAAAAACATTCAGTACTTC.

The chain has TRBV11-2 and TRBJ2-7; TRBD2 agrees at 8 bases. From germline, CDR1 is SGHAT and CDR2 FQNNGV. The CDR3 contains 13 residues. Germline trimming cut 1 base from V and 11 bases from J; bases unmatched to any gene: 7. CDR3 amino acids: CASSLGLAGLKYF. The DNA for the CDR3 is TGTGCCAGCAGCTTAGGATTAGCGGGATTGAAGTACTTC.

V and J are TRBV7-9 and TRBJ1-2; TRBD1 matches at 7 bases. The junction had 16 bases not matched to a gene; V was cut back by 5 bases and J by 13 bases. The CDR3 has 14 residues. The V gene's germline CDR1 is SEHNR and CDR2 FQNEAQ (reference sequence). CDR3 DNA: TGTGCCAGCAGCGCAGCGGACAGGCCCCTTCGACGCACCTTC. This gives the protein CASSAADRPLRRTF.

V is TRBV2 and J is TRBJ2-7; TRBD1 aligns across 9 bases. CDR1 is SNHLY, CDR2 FYNNEI, per germline. This CDR3 is 14 amino acids long. The V segment lost 8 bases and the J segment 5 bases; nucleotides outside the gene matches: 10. The CDR3 reads CASLRGTGRNEQYF. The CDR3 region has the DNA TGTGCCAGCCTTCGTGGGACAGGGCGCAACGAGCAGTACTTC.

This sequence joins TRBV7-6 and TRBJ2-2; the D is unclear. The germline V gene has CDR1 SGHVS and CDR2 FNYEAQ. The V end lost 2 bases, the J end lost 10 bases, and 11 bases lay between the germline ends. The CDR3 has 13 amino acids. CDR3 sequence (DNA): TGTGCCAGCAGCTTATTGGAGCACGAGGAGCTGTTTTTT. Its protein is CASSLLEHEELFF. Combining the CDR3 with reference TRBV7-6 and TRBJ2-2 gives the whole variable domain GAGVSQSPRYKVTKRGQDVALRCDPISGHVSLYWYRQALGQGPEFLTYFNYEAQQDKSGLPNDRFSAERPEGSISTLTIQRTEQRDSAMYRCASSLLEHEELFFGEGSRLTVL.

The chain links TRBV6-5 to TRBJ2-1, with 7 bases matching TRBD1. Germline-derived CDR1 and CDR2 are MNHEY and SVGAGI. Trimming removed 8 bases from V and 0 bases from J; junction bases left unmatched: 1. The CDR3 is 13 amino acids. The CDR3 is CASGQDSYNEQFF. The CDR3, as DNA: TGTGCCAGCGGACAGGACTCCTACAATGAGCAGTTCTTC.

V gene TRBV7-3 combines with J gene TRBJ2-7, with 9 bases lining up with TRBD1. Germline trimming cut 6 bases from V and 2 bases from J; bases unmatched to any gene: 11. Germline CDR1 SGHTA, CDR2 FQGTGA. This CDR3 contains 16 residues. The CDR3 nucleotides read TGTGCCAGCAGACCATCAGGGGGACAGGGCACCTACGAGCAGTACTTC. It codes for CASRPSGGQGTYEQYF.

The V gene is TRBV4-2, the J gene TRBJ2-7; a possible D gene is TRBD2 (5 bases). The CDR3 covers 16 residues. CDR1 is LGHNA, CDR2 YNFKEQ, per germline. V was cut by 4 bases and J by 0 bases, with 16 bases left in between. CDR3 sequence: CASSPLLARSSYEQYF. For the CDR3, the DNA is TGTGCCAGCAGCCCCCTCCTAGCCCGAAGCTCCTACGAGCAGTACTTC.

In its sample, this clone was seen a few times. The rearrangement uses TRBV30 and TRBJ1-5; D gene ambiguous. V was pared by 4 bases and J by 2 bases, with 15 bases between. The CDR3 length is 15 residues. CDR1 and CDR2 (germline): GTSNPN, SVGIG (reference sequence). As DNA, the CDR3 is TGTGCCTGGACCAACAAGGGAGGAGGCAATCAGCCCCAGCATTTT. Amino acid sequence: CAWTNKGGGNQPQHF.

This clone was found once. The V gene is TRBV28, the J gene TRBJ2-7; D perhaps matches TRBD1 (6 bases). Germline V CDR1 and CDR2: MDHEN, SYDVKM. This CDR3 has 13 residues. V lost 4 bases and J 12 bases, leaving 19 bases between the germline ends. CDR3 in DNA: TGTGCCAGCAGTTCAACTTCAACAGGGTCCCTGTACTTC. The encoded protein is CASSSTSTGSLYF.

The gene calls are TRBV25-1 and TRBJ1-2; unclear D gene. The CDR3 is made up of 18 amino acids. Germline CDR1 MGHDK, CDR2 SYGVNS. V dropped 1 base and J dropped 4 bases, with 22 bases sitting between them. CDR3 sequence (DNA): TGTGCCAGCAGTGAATCCGGACTCCGAACCCTAGGGAGCTATGGCTACACCTTC. Translated, it gives CASSESGLRTLGSYGYTF.

In regard to this clone: Other nucleotide sequences in the sample specify the same CDR3. This sequence joins TRBV7-3 and TRBJ2-2, with D hard to call. This CDR3 region has 14 residues. In germline, CDR1 is SGHTA, CDR2 FQGTGA. V was trimmed by 6 bases and J by 0 bases, leaving 8 bases between them. The CDR3 is CASRAGSNTGELFF. CDR3 in DNA: TGTGCCAGCAGGGCCGGGTCGAACACCGGGGAGCTGTTTTTT. The full variable domain, in which reference TRBV7-3 and TRBJ2-2 provide the parts outside the CDR3, is GAGVSQTPSNKVTEKGKYVELRCDPISGHTALYWYRQSLGQGPEFLIYFQGTGAADDSGLPNDRFFAVRPEGSVSTLKIQRTERGDSAVYLCASRAGSNTGELFFGEGSRLTVL.